This TCR beta chain was found in a study of T cell changes during pregnancy in multiple sclerosis. The CDR3 has 13 residues. Germline V gene sequence: CDR1 SGHRS, CDR2 YFSETQ. V lost 4 bases to trimming and J lost 5 bases; unmatched junction nucleotides: 3. Generated by immunoSEQ multiplex PCR, the TCRdb table keeps only in-frame clones and is missing some. The sample contains roughly 97,000 clones, around nine tenths of which appear only once. Sequencing used peripheral blood, obtained in the second trimester of pregnancy. The clonotype comes from a female donor in good health, enrolled as a control in a pregnancy study. The gene calls are TRBV5-1 and TRBJ1-2; 9 bases align to TRBD1. Here the CDR3 DNA reads TGCGCCAGCAGCCCCGACAGGGGGTATGGCTACACCTTC. It specifies CASSPDRGYGYTF.